This passage covers 10 T cell receptor beta chains from one sample sequenced in a study of cytomegalovirus exposure and HLA in healthy donors. The PCR made use of 60 Vbeta and 13 Jbeta primers. Profiling relied on immunoSEQ multiplex PCR, and the TCRdb table lists in-frame clones only, not all of them. The table shows about 120,000 clones, with over 70% occurring only once. Sequenced: PBMCs. Source of these receptors: a woman aged 35 to 49 in good health and CMV-seropositive.

V usage is TRBV5-6 and J usage is TRBJ2-7; 11 nucleotides agree with TRBD2. Germline CDR1 SGHDT, CDR2 YYEEEE. The CDR3 has 14 residues. Trimming removed 4 bases from V and 4 bases from J; junction bases left unmatched: 4. CDR3 DNA: TGTGCCAGCAGCCCACGACTAGCGGGGTACGAGCAGTACTTC. This gives the protein CASSPRLAGYEQYF.

The chain carries TRBV12-1 and TRBJ1-3; the table's D call, TRBD1, has no DNA check behind it. TRBV12-1 is recorded as a pseudogene. This CDR3 region has 20 residues. The CDR3 region is CASSFGSGPADTVSGNTIYF. Written as DNA, the CDR3 is TGTGCCAGCAGCTTTGGATCCGGGCCCGCGGACACCGTATCTGGAAACACCATATATTTT.

The chain carries TRBV4-1 and TRBJ2-5, with 9 bases aligning to TRBD1. The CDR3 runs to 14 residues. The ends lost 8 bases at V and 3 bases at J; junction bases unmatched: 7. Germline CDR1 is MGHRA and CDR2 is YSYEKL. In DNA form, the CDR3 reads TGCGCCAGCGGAGGGACAGGGATGGAAGAGACCCAGTACTTC. This translates into CASGGTGMEETQYF.

This sequence joins TRBV10-1 and TRBJ2-5; D unclear. This CDR3 is 13 amino acids long. Germline CDR1 is WNHNN and CDR2 is SYGVQD (reference sequence). Deletions cut 6 bases from V and 4 bases from J, with 12 bases between. DNA for the CDR3: TGCGCCAGCAGCTTTATAACATTAGAGACCCAGTACTTC. Translating gives CASSFITLETQYF.

Only a few counts were recorded for this clone. The chain recombines TRBV6-6 with TRBJ1-2, with D tentatively TRBD1 (5 bases). V shed 0 bases and J shed 4 bases, with 9 bases lying between them. This CDR3 comprises 14 residues. Germline assignment: CDR1 MNHNY and CDR2 SVGAGI (reference sequence). This CDR3 reads CASSYSWGVYGYTF. The CDR3 nucleotides read TGTGCCAGCAGTTACTCGTGGGGGGTCTATGGCTACACCTTC.

This rearrangement joins TRBV10-1 to TRBJ2-7; D is possibly TRBD1 (6 bases). Trimming shortened V by 9 bases and J by 4 bases, and 13 bases separated the two germline ends. There are 12 residues in the CDR3. Per germline, CDR1 WNHNN and CDR2 SYGVQD (reference sequence). The CDR3 here is CARVGGRYEQYF. CDR3 DNA: TGCGCCAGAGTTGGGGGCAGGTACGAGCAGTACTTC.

This chain connects TRBV9 to TRBJ2-2, with a possible D match to TRBD2 (6 bases). This CDR3 region has 15 residues. Per germline, CDR1 SGDLS and CDR2 YYNGEE. V dropped 0 bases and J dropped 2 bases, with 8 bases sitting between them. CDR3 sequence: CASSVGGTNTGELFF. The CDR3 DNA follows: TGTGCCAGCAGCGTAGGGGGGACTAACACCGGGGAGCTGTTTTTT. Full variable domain (remainder filled in from reference TRBV9 and TRBJ2-2): DSGVTQTPKHLITATGQRVTLRCSPRSGDLSVYWYQQSLDQGLQFLIQYYNGEERAKGNILERFSAQQFPDLHSELNLSSLELGDSALYFCASSVGGTNTGELFFGEGSRLTVL.

Regarding this clone: Within the sample, other DNA sequences also encode this same CDR3. The CDR3 is CASRLAHRGNSYEQYF. The CDR3 DNA reads as TGTGCAAGTCGCTTAGCTCACAGGGGCAACTCCTACGAGCAGTACTTC. The chain links TRBV12-2 to TRBJ2-7; the table names TRBD1, a call not compared with the DNA. TRBV12-2 is deemed a pseudogene. This CDR3 has 16 residues.

About this clone: One end of the junction fails to match germline, which may point to a read error. The chain couples TRBV11-1 to TRBJ2-5, with D perhaps matching TRBD1 (6 bases). Germline CDR1 reads SGHAT; CDR2 reads FQDESV (reference sequence). The CDR3 is made up of 14 amino acids. CDR3 in amino acids: CVSSFGRGQETQYF. CDR3 in DNA: TGTGTCAGCAGCTTCGGCAGGGGCCAAGAGACCCAGTACTTC. The variable domain in full, with the rest retrieved from reference TRBV11-1 and TRBJ2-5, is EAEVAQSPRYKITEKSQAVAFWCDPISGHATLYWYRQILGQGPELLVQFQDESVVDDSQLPKDRFSAERLKGVDSTLKIQPAELGDSAMYLCVSSFGRGQETQYFGPGTRLLVL.

This chain joins TRBV7-8 and TRBJ1-3, with D perhaps TRBD1 (5 bases). The CDR3 spans 15 residues. V lost 4 bases and J lost 3, with 13 bases in between. CDR1 and CDR2 (germline): SGHVS, FQNEAQ. The CDR3 reads CASSSRGKDGNTIYF. CDR3 DNA: TGTGCCAGCAGCTCCCGGGGGAAAGATGGAAACACCATATATTTT.